This TCR beta chain was captured by sequencing in a study of blood T cell repertoires in COVID-19. Germline V gene lookup returns CDR1 MNHEY and CDR2 SVGAGI. The CDR3 is 13 amino acids. Trimming removed 3 bases from V and 4 bases from J, with 7 bases in between. Only one count was recorded for this clone. Produced via immunoSEQ multiplex PCR; TCRdb's table is partial and in-frame only. This sample carries about 130,000 clones, about 87% of them seen once, and the ten largest clones take 10%. The sequence derives from a man over 45 with acute or convalescent COVID-19. The rearrangement joins TRBV6-5 to TRBJ1-5; D unresolved. The material sequenced was peripheral blood. The CDR3 bases are TGTGCCAGCAGTTATCGGAGTAATCAGCCCCAGCATTTT. This codes for CASSYRSNQPQHF.